The next 28 T cell receptor beta chains were all read from a single sample in a study of Graves' ophthalmopathy and Graves' hyperthyroidism. TCR beta CDR3 amplification used RNA transcripts. First-round RT-PCR with HTBI primers preceded a second-round multiplex PCR. TCRdb itself ran the multiplex PCR reads through MiXCR, one entry per CDR3 protein. The sample has about 400,000 distinct CDR3 sequences; around 21% are singletons. Sequences were obtained from peripheral blood. The source is a woman aged 18-35 years with stable Graves' hyperthyroidism.

This clonotype was counted at least ten times. The chain's CDR3 is CASSLVGINQETQYF. The CDR3 DNA reads TGTGCCAGCAGCTTAGTAGGGATTAACCAAGAGACCCAGTACTTC. The gene calls are TRBV7-8 and TRBJ2-5; D not resolved. CDR1 is SGHVS and CDR2 is FQNEAQ in the germline V gene. This CDR3 is built from 15 residues. Trimming cost V 1 base and J 0 bases, with 9 bases left between them. Full variable domain (rest looked up from reference TRBV7-8 and TRBJ2-5): GAGVSQSPRYKVAKRGQDVALRCDPISGHVSLFWYQQALGQGPEFLTYFQNEAQLDKSGLPSDRFFAERPEGSVSTLKIQRTQQEDSAVYLCASSLVGINQETQYFGPGTRLLVL.

This clonotype showed up many times. V is TRBV20-1 and J is TRBJ2-7; no reliable D call. Deletions cut 4 bases from V and 7 bases from J, with 14 bases between. Germline CDR1 is DFQATT and CDR2 is SNEGSKA (reference sequence). CDR3 length: 12 residues. The CDR3 nucleotides read TGCAGTGCTATCTCGTTACGTGAGGAGCAGTACTTC. Amino acid sequence: CSAISLREEQYF.

This clonotype was recorded a few times. This rearrangement joins TRBV6-5 to TRBJ1-2; D might be TRBD1 (5 bases). The ends were cut back, 4 bases at V and 4 bases at J, with 10 bases in the middle. The germline gives CDR1 MNHEY, CDR2 SVGAGI. The CDR3 is 13 residues long. The CDR3 spells CASSFDSIYGYTF. The CDR3 bases are TGTGCCAGCAGTTTCGACAGCATCTATGGCTACACCTTC.

At least ten counts were recorded for this clonotype. The V gene is TRBV7-9, the J gene TRBJ1-5; D remains unclear. In germline, CDR1 is SEHNR, CDR2 FQNEAQ (reference sequence). CDR3 size: 19 residues. Trimming pared 6 bases from V and 2 bases from J, leaving 26 bases between. The CDR3 region is CASSSGRPGPLYRNQPQHF. The CDR3 DNA follows: TGTGCCAGCAGTAGCGGGAGGCCCGGACCTCTATATCGCAATCAGCCCCAGCATTTT.

The chain links TRBV6-1 to TRBJ1-1; D call uncertain. V was shortened by 6 bases and J by 7 bases, with 18 bases between the two germline ends. Per germline, CDR1 MNHNS and CDR2 SASEGT. The CDR3 has 14 amino acids. This CDR3 is CASRTWMSTVEAFF. The CDR3 nucleotides read TGTGCCAGCAGGACCTGGATGAGCACTGTTGAAGCTTTCTTT.

There are many counts of this clonotype. V usage is TRBV20-1 and J usage is TRBJ2-5; D is uncertain. Trimming cost V 2 bases and J 3 bases, with 10 bases left between them. This CDR3 spans 13 amino acids. Per germline, CDR1 DFQATT and CDR2 SNEGSKA (reference sequence). CDR3 residues: CSARPGSKETQYF. DNA for the CDR3: TGCAGTGCTAGACCGGGTTCCAAAGAGACCCAGTACTTC.

This clonotype came up once. This chain uses TRBV24-1 with TRBJ2-2; tentatively, D is TRBD1 (6 bases). V was pared by 3 bases and J by 2 bases, with 15 bases between. Per the germline V gene, CDR1 is KGHDR and CDR2 is SFDVKD. CDR3 length: 17 residues. CDR3 loop: CATSDPSGTINTGELFF. In nucleotides, the CDR3 is TGTGCCACCAGTGATCCTTCCGGGACAATTAACACCGGGGAGCTGTTTTTT.

The sample holds many counts of this clonotype. This chain connects TRBV19 to TRBJ1-5; maybe TRBD1 (6 bases). Germline CDR1 and CDR2: LNHDA and SQIVND (reference sequence). The CDR3 runs 16 residues. Trimming took off 6 bases at V and 0 bases at J, with 15 bases between the two ends. CDR3 sequence reads: CASREDRTYSNQPQHF. CDR3 nucleotide sequence: TGTGCCAGTAGAGAGGACAGAACTTATAGCAATCAGCCCCAGCATTTT.

The chain couples TRBV6-2 or TRBV6-3 to TRBJ2-5; 9 bases line up with TRBD2. V was pared by 2 bases and J by 2 bases, with 6 bases of the junction left unmatched. CDR3 length equals 16 residues. Germline V gene sequence: CDR1 MNHEY, CDR2 SVGEGT. CDR3 coding DNA: TGTGCCAGCAGTTACCAAAGCGGGAGGACTCAAGAGACCCAGTACTTC. This codes for CASSYQSGRTQETQYF.

This clonotype was detected many times. The rearrangement joins TRBV5-6 to TRBJ2-7; TRBD1 might be the D (6 bases). Looked up from germline, CDR1 is SGHDT and CDR2 is YYEEEE. Trimming cost V 7 bases and J 6 bases, with 23 bases left between them. The CDR3 spans 15 residues. This CDR3 is CASDSLRQGRVEQYF. The CDR3 region has the DNA TGTGCCAGCGATTCGCTCCGGCAGGGGCGCGTCGAGCAGTACTTC.

This clonotype was recorded a few times. The CDR3: CASSDVRPNSPLHF. The CDR3 region has the DNA TGTGCCAGCAGTGATGTACGTCCAAATTCACCCCTCCACTTT. The chain employs TRBV6-1 and TRBJ1-6, with D unresolved. The germline gives CDR1 MNHNS, CDR2 SASEGT. The CDR3 length is 14 residues. Trimming cost V 3 bases and J 7 bases, with 10 bases left between them.

The chain couples TRBV20-1 to TRBJ2-5, with TRBD2 as a possible D gene (5 bases). CDR3 size: 14 residues. Germline CDR1 DFQATT, CDR2 SNEGSKA (reference sequence). V gave up 1 base and J gave up 0 bases, with 9 bases separating them. CDR3: CSARVAGDQETQYF. DNA for the CDR3: TGCAGTGCTAGAGTGGCGGGCGACCAAGAGACCCAGTACTTC.

V and J are TRBV6-1 and TRBJ1-2; unclear D gene. CDR1 is MNHNS and CDR2 is SASEGT in the germline V gene. This CDR3 is 13 amino acids long. V was trimmed by 0 bases and J by 4 bases, leaving 6 bases between them. CDR3 residues: CASSEAWTYGYTF. As DNA, the CDR3 is TGTGCCAGCAGTGAAGCCTGGACCTATGGCTACACCTTC.

This clonotype has ten or more counts. The chain links TRBV6-1 to TRBJ2-7, with 7 bases aligning to TRBD1. The CDR3 contains 13 residues. Germline values: CDR1 MNHNS, CDR2 SASEGT. V lost 3 bases, J lost 4 bases, and 3 bases stayed unmatched. CDR3 coding DNA: TGTGCCAGCAGTGACTACAGGGGTTACGAGCAGTACTTC. Translating gives CASSDYRGYEQYF.

The sample holds many counts of this clonotype. The chain uses TRBV4-1 and TRBJ2-7, with D tentatively TRBD1 (7 bases). Germline loops: CDR1 MGHRA, CDR2 YSYEKL. The CDR3 consists of 14 residues. The V gene lost 0 bases and the J gene lost 6 bases, with 12 bases spanning the gap. The DNA for the CDR3 is TGCGCCAGCAGCCAAGATCTTCAGGGGGGCGAGCAGTACTTC. Its translation: CASSQDLQGGEQYF.

This clonotype was counted ten times or more. The chain uses TRBV11-2 and TRBJ2-5, with D tentatively TRBD2 (5 bases). Germline CDR1 is SGHAT and CDR2 is FQNNGV. This CDR3 spans 14 amino acids. The V gene lost 5 bases and the J gene lost 5 bases, with 15 bases spanning the gap. The CDR3 here is CASSPGGGTETQYF. The CDR3 DNA reads as TGTGCCAGCAGCCCCGGCGGAGGCACGGAGACCCAGTACTTC.

In the case of this clonotype: At one end the junction does not follow the germline gene, possibly because of a read error. This chain connects TRBV20-1 to TRBJ1-1; D gene uncertain. The CDR3 is 13 residues long. Germline V gene lookup returns CDR1 DFQATT and CDR2 SNEGSKA (reference sequence). The DNA for the CDR3 is TGCAGTGCTAGCGGCCAAATCAACACTGAAGCCTTCTTT. Translated: CSASGQINTEAFF.

The V call is TRBV11-2, the J call TRBJ1-2, with 7 bases fitting TRBD1. The CDR3 consists of 14 residues. The germline CDR1 and CDR2 sequences are SGHAT and FQNNGV. V dropped 3 bases and J dropped 7; count of bases not matched to a gene: 8. CDR3 region: CASSFFEGAVGYTF. In DNA, the CDR3 is TGTGCCAGCAGCTTCTTTGAGGGGGCTGTTGGCTACACCTTC.

This clonotype was seen at least ten times. The chain recombines TRBV10-3 with TRBJ1-2, with 10 bases fitting TRBD1. Per the germline V gene, CDR1 is ENHRY and CDR2 is SYGVKD. Trimming cost V 0 bases and J 4 bases; bases outside gene matches: 11. CDR3 length equals 18 residues. CDR3 in DNA: TGTGCCATCAGTGAGTCGGCGCGGGACAGGGGAGGGACCTATGGCTACACCTTC. This translates into CAISESARDRGGTYGYTF.

This clonotype was found many times. The chain links TRBV7-3 to TRBJ2-7; 10 bases match TRBD1. This CDR3 region has 14 residues. The germline V gene has CDR1 SGHTA and CDR2 FQGTGA. Trimming cost V 4 bases and J 6 bases; bases outside gene matches: 6. The CDR3 protein is CASSSTGGIAEQYF. CDR3 DNA: TGTGCCAGCAGCTCGACAGGGGGCATTGCCGAGCAGTACTTC. Variable domain in full (rest from reference TRBV7-3 and TRBJ2-7): GAGVSQTPSNKVTEKGKYVELRCDPISGHTALYWYRQSLGQGPEFLIYFQGTGAADDSGLPNDRFFAVRPEGSVSTLKIQRTERGDSAVYLCASSSTGGIAEQYFGPGTRLTVT.

This clonotype was counted at least ten times. The chain is built from TRBV6-1 and TRBJ2-5; TRBD1 might be the D (6 bases). This CDR3 has 13 residues. V was cut by 3 bases and J by 5 bases, with 10 bases left in between. Looked up from germline, CDR1 is MNHNS and CDR2 is SASEGT. As DNA, the CDR3 is TGTGCCAGCAGTGATCAAGACAGGGAGACCCAGTACTTC. Translated: CASSDQDRETQYF.

This sequence joins TRBV7-9 and TRBJ2-5; tentative D call: TRBD2 (6 bases). Deletions cut 4 bases from V and 2 bases from J, with 14 bases between. This CDR3 is 15 amino acids long. Germline V gene lookup returns CDR1 SEHNR and CDR2 FQNEAQ (reference sequence). The chain's CDR3 is CASSSRRLAQETQYF. The CDR3 nucleotides read TGTGCCAGCAGCTCCAGACGTCTAGCGCAAGAGACCCAGTACTTC.

This clonotype occurred many times. The chain links TRBV12-3 or TRBV12-4 to TRBJ1-1, with 8 bases lining up with TRBD1. The length of the CDR3 is 15 residues. The ends lost 5 bases at V and 6 bases at J; junction bases unmatched: 11. In DNA form, the CDR3 reads TGTGCCAGCAGTATCCGGACAGGGTGGGTCGCTGAAGCTTTCTTT. Its protein product is CASSIRTGWVAEAFF.

This clonotype came up a few times. The chain has TRBV4-1 and TRBJ2-2; 7 bases are a match to TRBD1. Per the germline V gene, CDR1 is MGHRA and CDR2 is YSYEKL. The V and J ends lost 1 base and 5 bases, in that order; junction bases with no gene match: 4. The CDR3 runs to 15 residues. CDR3 sequence: CASSQVGGRTGELFF. CDR3 nucleotide sequence: TGCGCCAGCAGCCAAGTAGGGGGCCGGACCGGGGAGCTGTTTTTT.

V gene TRBV5-3 combines with J gene TRBJ1-5, with 8 positions matching TRBD1. TRBV5-3 is an ORF, and what it does is uncertain. The CDR3 runs 15 residues. J was trimmed by 6 bases and V by 3 bases; bases with no gene match: 8. This chain's CDR3 is CARSSTGGAGQPQHF. The CDR3, as DNA: TGTGCCAGAAGCTCAACAGGGGGAGCGGGTCAGCCCCAGCATTTT.

This chain uses TRBV2 with TRBJ2-2, with D unclear. Germline V gene sequence: CDR1 SNHLY, CDR2 FYNNEI. This CDR3 comprises 14 residues. Between the trimmed V and J ends, which lost 0 bases and 6 bases, there was a span of 8 bases. The CDR3 here is CASSEAPDPGELFF. CDR3 nucleotide sequence: TGTGCCAGCAGTGAAGCGCCAGATCCCGGGGAGCTGTTTTTT.

This clonotype came up many times. The rearrangement joins TRBV7-2 to TRBJ2-7, with a possible D match to TRBD2 (5 bases). The CDR3 sequence is 14 residues long. The V gene's germline CDR1 is SGHTA and CDR2 FQGNSA. The germline V and J ends were trimmed by 6 bases and 2 bases, with 14 bases remaining between them. DNA for the CDR3: TGTGCCAGCAGGGTGGTGGCGGAGGCCTACGAGCAGTACTTC. Its translation is CASRVVAEAYEQYF.

This clonotype was recorded many times. The genes are TRBV6-1 and TRBJ1-5; 7 positions match TRBD1. Per the germline V gene, CDR1 is MNHNS and CDR2 is SASEGT. J lost 7 bases, V lost 6 bases, and 6 bases had no gene match. This CDR3 is 13 amino acids long. CDR3 bases: TGTGCCAGCAGACGCGACAGGGACCAGCCCCAGCATTTT. It yields the protein CASRRDRDQPQHF.